This paragraph reports one T cell receptor beta chain. This CDR3 region has 15 residues. V shed 7 bases and J shed 3 bases, with 13 bases lying between them. Germline V gene sequence: CDR1 LNHDA, CDR2 SQIVND (reference sequence). This entry is derived from a study of blood T cell repertoires in COVID-19. Across the study: There were acute and convalescent COVID-19 samples, and they came from the United States, Italy and Spain.

The authors' processing: Estimation of nucleated cell counts relied on the amplification of reference gene primers. Only in-frame clones appear in the TCRdb table, and some are missing; sequencing was by immunoSEQ multiplex PCR. V and J calls and clone size come straight from that table; D and trimming were deduced from the DNA. The table lists over 150,000 clones, around 80% of them singletons, with around 7.8% in the top ten. The cohort comprised adults aged roughly 18 to 95 years residing in 20 to 30 US areas. Participant-given clinical history determined each cohort assignment. The chain combines TRBV19 with TRBJ2-6; D possibly corresponds to TRBD1 (6 bases). The origin of this receptor is a man between 50 and 59 years old who had recovered from COVID-19. Source material: PBMCs or T cells enriched from blood (not recorded which). DNA of the CDR3: TGTGCCAGTATGTTGCAGGGGTATGGGGCCAACGTCCTGACTTTC. Protein product: CASMLQGYGANVLTF. The entire variable domain, with the rest obtained from reference TRBV19 and TRBJ2-6, is as follows: DGGITQSPKYLFRKEGQNVTLSCEQNLNHDAMYWYRQDPGQGLRLIYYSQIVNDFQKGDIAEGYSVSREKKESFPLTVTSAQKNPTAFYLCASMLQGYGANVLTFGAGSRLTVL.